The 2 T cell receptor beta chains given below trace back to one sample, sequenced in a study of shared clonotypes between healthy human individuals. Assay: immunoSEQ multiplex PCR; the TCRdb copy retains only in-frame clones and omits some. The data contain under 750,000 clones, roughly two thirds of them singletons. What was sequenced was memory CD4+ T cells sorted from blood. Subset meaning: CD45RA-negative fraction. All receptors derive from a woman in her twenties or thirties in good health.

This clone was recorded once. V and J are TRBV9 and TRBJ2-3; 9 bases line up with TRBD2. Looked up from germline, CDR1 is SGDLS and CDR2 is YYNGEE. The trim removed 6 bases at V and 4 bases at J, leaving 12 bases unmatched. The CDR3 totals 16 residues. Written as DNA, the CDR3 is TGTGCCAGCACGAGGGGTTATAGCGGGAGAGCAGATACGCAGTATTTT. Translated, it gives CASTRGYSGRADTQYF.

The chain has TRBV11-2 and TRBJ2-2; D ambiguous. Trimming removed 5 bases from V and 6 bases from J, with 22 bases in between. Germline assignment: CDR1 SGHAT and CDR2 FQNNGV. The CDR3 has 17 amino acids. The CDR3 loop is CASSQMGDSLLPGELFF. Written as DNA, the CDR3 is TGTGCCAGCAGCCAAATGGGTGACTCCCTTCTCCCCGGGGAGCTGTTTTTT.